The following is a T cell receptor (beta chain) sequence with its context. Its specificity is unknown. The data were obtained in a study of T cell responses to AZD1222 COVID-19 vaccine. Study findings and constraints: Scientists sampled the repertoires only once the peak T cell response had passed. Females made up more of the donors, who were largely white British, and clonal diversity may have come out too low.

This table comes from immunoSEQ multiplex PCR, and its TCRdb copy is limited to in-frame clones, with some not included. In the table there are about 150,000 clones, 93% of which are singletons. The CDR3 spans 16 residues. V shed 0 bases and J shed 8 bases, with 17 bases lying between them. Germline values: CDR1 SGHDN, CDR2 FVKESK. The sequencing here drew on peripheral blood, taken on day 0 of AZD1222 vaccination. The source is an adult in good health. The rearrangement links TRBV14 to TRBJ2-1; D is possibly TRBD2 (6 bases). The CDR3 DNA reads as TGTGCCAGCAGCCAAGAAACAGCGGGCGATCTGGATGAGCAGTTCTTC. Protein sequence: CASSQETAGDLDEQFF.